This T cell receptor beta chain was identified during a study of Graves' ophthalmopathy and Graves' hyperthyroidism. Study results and limitations: Most thyroid clonotypes with frequency above 0.001 were detected in blood too.

Using RNA transcripts, the TCR beta CDR3 regions were amplified. Amplification began with first-round RT-PCR using HTBI primers, then second-round multiplex PCR was performed. TCRdb used MiXCR to reprocess the multiplex PCR reads, holding one entry per CDR3 protein. The sample includes about 240,000 distinct CDR3 sequences, about 46% of them seen just once. Donors with ophthalmopathy: moderate-to-severe activity, CAS ≥3, NOSPECS ≥4, duration under 3 months. Exclusion criteria comprised other autoimmune diseases, uncontrolled infections, pregnancy or lactation in patients. Thyroid ultrasound, orbital computed tomography, TRAb, serum thyroxine and clinical symptoms formed the basis of diagnosis. On this clonotype itself: Its antigen is unknown.

The germline gives CDR1 SGHRS, CDR2 YFSETQ. This CDR3 has 14 amino acids. Trimming took 0 bases from V and 9 from J, leaving 16 bases between them. The specimen was peripheral blood. This sequence was found in an adult man with Graves' ophthalmopathy. V is TRBV5-1 and J is TRBJ2-7; D is unclear. In DNA, the CDR3 is TGCGCCAGCAGCTTGGCCCTGAAGGACCCGACGCAGTACTTC. Its protein is CASSLALKDPTQYF. The whole variable domain, remainder taken from reference TRBV5-1 and TRBJ2-7, is KAGVTQTPRYLIKTRGQQVTLSCSPISGHRSVSWYQQTPGQGLQFLFEYFSETQRNKGNFPGRFSGRQFSNSRSEMNVSTLELGDSALYLCASSLALKDPTQYFGPGTRLTVT.